This passage covers 14 T cell receptor beta chains from one sample sequenced in a study of shared clonotypes between healthy human individuals. Method: immunoSEQ multiplex PCR; TCRdb's copy keeps in-frame clones and lacks some. Among some 660,000 clones listed, 60% to 75% were seen once. Input material: memory CD4+ T cells sorted from blood. The subset here: CD45RA-negative fraction. The receptors were sampled from a woman aged 25 to 39 in good health.

Worth noting for this clone: Other DNA sequences in the sample encode the same CDR3. The V gene is TRBV7-2, the J gene TRBJ1-5; D uncertain. The V and J ends lost 2 bases and 1 base respectively, with 6 bases between them. The CDR3 has 14 amino acids. CDR1 and CDR2 from the germline V gene are SGHTA and FQGNSA. This CDR3 is CASSLYGSNQPQHF. The DNA of the CDR3 is TGTGCCAGCAGCTTATATGGCAGCAATCAGCCCCAGCATTTT.

This rearrangement joins TRBV5-4 to TRBJ1-5, with D tentatively TRBD1 (6 bases). The CDR3 is made up of 14 amino acids. Germline CDR1 SGHNT, CDR2 YYREEE (reference sequence). Trimming took 1 base from V and 4 from J, leaving 9 bases between them. In DNA form, the CDR3 reads TGTGCCAGCAGCTTGTCGGGGACAAATCAGCCCCAGCATTTT. Translated: CASSLSGTNQPQHF.

V is TRBV5-6 and J is TRBJ2-1; 7 positions agree with TRBD2. CDR1 is SGHDT, CDR2 YYEEEE, per germline. The CDR3 is 16 amino acids. V lost 2 bases, J lost 4 bases, and 9 bases stayed unmatched. The CDR3, as DNA: TGTGCCAGCAGCTTAGGCGGGAGCTCCGCATACAATGAGCAGTTCTTC. Amino acid sequence: CASSLGGSSAYNEQFF. Variable domain in full (rest from reference TRBV5-6 and TRBJ2-1): DAGVTQSPTHLIKTRGQQVTLRCSPKSGHDTVSWYQQALGQGPQFIFQYYEEEERQRGNFPDRFSGHQFPNYSSELNVNALLLGDSALYLCASSLGGSSAYNEQFFGPGTRLTVL.

Concerning this clone: It differs at one base from a far larger clone, so likely a read error. V usage is TRBV7-4 and J usage is TRBJ1-5; 7 positions match TRBD1. V lost 2 bases and J lost 3; bases outside the gene matches: 1. From germline, CDR1 is SGHVT and CDR2 SQSDAQ. This CDR3 comprises 14 residues. The CDR3 nucleotides are TGTGCCAGCAGCTTAACAGGGGTCAATCAGCCCCAGCATTTT. Translated: CASSLTGVNQPQHF.

The V call is TRBV2, the J call TRBJ2-5; 8 nucleotides match TRBD1. V shed 0 bases, J shed 11 bases, and the junction held 2 bases outside the gene matches. Germline assignment: CDR1 SNHLY and CDR2 FYNNEI. The CDR3 is 12 residues long. The CDR3 sequence is CASSEARDRQYF. In DNA, the CDR3 is TGTGCCAGCAGTGAAGCTAGGGACAGGCAGTACTTC.

The V gene is TRBV6-5, the J gene TRBJ1-1; D unclear. Trimming left V 4 bases short and J 2 bases short, with 11 bases between. The germline V gene encodes CDR1 MNHEY and CDR2 SVGAGI. The CDR3 runs to 14 residues. The CDR3 nucleotides read TGTGCCAGCAGTTCGGACTTCCGTAACACTGAAGCTTTCTTT. It is translated as CASSSDFRNTEAFF.

The CDR3: CASSPTGQPNIQYF. The CDR3 bases are TGTGCCAGCAGTCCAACAGGGCAGCCTAACATTCAGTACTTC. The genes are TRBV6-5 and TRBJ2-4, with TRBD1 as a possible D gene (6 bases). V lost 5 bases and J lost 7, with 15 bases in between. CDR3 length: 14 residues. Germline CDR1 MNHEY, CDR2 SVGAGI.

The chain joins TRBV6-9 to TRBJ2-7, with a possible D match to TRBD1 (6 bases). With 8 bases removed from V and 0 bases from J, the gap between germline ends came to 17 bases. This CDR3 comprises 15 residues. Per the germline V gene, CDR1 is MNHGY and CDR2 is SVAAGI. CDR3 sequence: CASCPRTAPSYEQYF. CDR3 coding DNA: TGTGCCAGCTGCCCGAGGACAGCCCCCTCCTACGAGCAGTACTTC.

In this sample, this clone turned up once. A much larger clone lies a single base off, so this may be a read error. Other DNA sequences within the sample encode an identical CDR3. J is TRBJ2-3 and V is TRBV7-9; D unresolved. The CDR3 spans 13 residues. Trimming removed 3 bases at V and 0 bases at J, with 4 bases between. Germline CDR1 and CDR2: SEHNR and FQNEAQ (reference sequence). CDR3 region: CASSFASTDTQYF. In DNA form, the CDR3 reads TGTGCCAGCAGCTTCGCTAGCACAGATACGCAGTATTTT.

The chain joins TRBV14 to TRBJ1-2; possibly TRBD1 for D (5 bases). The CDR3 has 13 residues. V lost 4 bases to trimming and J lost 4 bases, with 10 bases between them. Germline CDR1 SGHDN, CDR2 FVKESK. The CDR3 region is CASSPDKFYGYTF. As DNA, the CDR3 is TGTGCCAGCAGCCCGGACAAGTTCTATGGCTACACCTTC.

The rearrangement links TRBV5-1 to TRBJ2-1; D unresolved. With 0 bases removed from V and 0 bases from J, the gap between germline ends came to 10 bases. The CDR3 runs to 16 residues. Per the germline V gene, CDR1 is SGHRS and CDR2 is YFSETQ. The CDR3 DNA is TGCGCCAGCAGCTTGGGCAGCAGACGCTCCTACAATGAGCAGTTCTTC. It encodes CASSLGSRRSYNEQFF.

The V call is TRBV6-1, the J call TRBJ2-5; D unresolved. The CDR3 sequence is 13 residues long. Germline V gene data show CDR1 as MNHNS and CDR2 as SASEGT. Trimming stripped 1 base from V and 7 bases from J, with 10 bases between. The CDR3 sequence: CASSEDPRATQYF. For the CDR3, the DNA is TGTGCCAGCAGTGAAGACCCTCGGGCGACCCAGTACTTC.

This clone has just one count. The same CDR3 also results from other DNA sequences found in this sample. The V and J genes are TRBV6-6 and TRBJ1-5, with unresolved D. The germline V and J ends were trimmed by 5 bases and 4 bases, with 6 bases remaining between them. The germline CDR1 and CDR2 sequences are MNHNY and SVGAGI (reference sequence). This CDR3 contains 12 residues. CDR3 residues: CASSTENQPQHF. In nucleotides, the CDR3 is TGTGCCAGCAGTACTGAAAATCAGCCCCAGCATTTT.

The chain joins TRBV30 to TRBJ2-1; 10 bases are shared with TRBD1. V shed 5 bases, J shed 3 bases, and the junction held 4 bases outside the gene matches. This CDR3 region has 14 residues. CDR1 and CDR2 from the germline V gene are GTSNPN and SVGIG (reference sequence). The chain's CDR3 is CAWSRDRGYNEQFF. The CDR3 DNA reads as TGTGCCTGGTCCCGGGACAGGGGCTACAATGAGCAGTTCTTC. Variable domain in full (rest from reference TRBV30 and TRBJ2-1): SQTIHQWPATLVQPVGSPLSLECTVEGTSNPNLYWYRQAAGRGLQLLFYSVGIGQISSEVPQNLSASRPQDRQFILSSKKLLLSDSGFYLCAWSRDRGYNEQFFGPGTRLTVL.